These 21 T cell receptor beta chains originate from one sample sequenced in a study of identical twins. TCRdb re-analysed the 5' RACE reads in MiXCR, keeping a single row per CDR3 protein. Here the sample spans about 690,000 distinct CDR3 sequences, roughly 6.2% being singletons. The material sequenced was naive T cells sorted from blood. These receptors originate from a man younger than 35 in good health.

This chain links TRBV2 with TRBJ1-5, with D unclear. Deletions cut 2 bases from V and 2 bases from J, with 13 bases between. The CDR3 runs to 16 residues. The germline V gene encodes CDR1 SNHLY and CDR2 FYNNEI. The CDR3 DNA sequence: TGTGCCAGCAGTGAAAACCCTGACGGGGGCAATCAGCCCCAGCATTTT. The encoded protein is CASSENPDGGNQPQHF.

This clonotype was detected only a few times. The chain carries TRBV5-4 and TRBJ2-7; D may correspond to TRBD1 or TRBD2 (5 bases each). Germline lookup yields CDR1 SGHNT and CDR2 YYREEE (reference sequence). The CDR3 length is 16 residues. Trimming took 0 bases from V and 3 from J, leaving 16 bases between them. This chain's CDR3 is CASSLDLGPPFYEQYF. The CDR3 DNA follows: TGTGCCAGCAGCTTGGATCTGGGACCACCTTTCTACGAGCAGTACTTC.

This clonotype was detected ten times or more. The rearrangement uses TRBV9 and TRBJ2-1; 10 bases fit TRBD2. Germline lookup yields CDR1 SGDLS and CDR2 YYNGEE. V was pared by 2 bases and J by 4 bases, with 3 bases of the junction left unmatched. CDR3 size: 15 residues. In DNA, the CDR3 is TGTGCCAGCAGCGTCGATAGCGGGAGGTACAATGAGCAGTTCTTC. Protein: CASSVDSGRYNEQFF.

This clonotype was detected ten times or more. V is TRBV12-3 or TRBV12-4 and J is TRBJ2-7, with 7 bases that match TRBD1. Trimming took 6 bases from V and 4 from J; bases not matched to a gene: 15. This CDR3 spans 16 amino acids. In DNA form, the CDR3 reads TGTGCCAGCAGCCCGATGGACAGGATCTTGGAATACGAGCAGTACTTC. It encodes CASSPMDRILEYEQYF.

This clonotype was counted many times. This sequence joins TRBV9 and TRBJ2-1; D might be TRBD1 or TRBD2, each matching 5 bases. V was pared by 4 bases and J by 7 bases, with 18 bases between. The CDR3 covers 15 residues. CDR1 SGDLS and CDR2 YYNGEE come from the germline V gene. CDR3 bases: TGTGCCAGCAGCCCCTGGGACCTAATGGTGAATGAGCAGTTCTTC. Translation gives CASSPWDLMVNEQFF. The full variable domain, completed using reference TRBV9 and TRBJ2-1, is DSGVTQTPKHLITATGQRVTLRCSPRSGDLSVYWYQQSLDQGLQFLIQYYNGEERAKGNILERFSAQQFPDLHSELNLSSLELGDSALYFCASSPWDLMVNEQFFGPGTRLTVL.

The V gene is TRBV20-1, the J gene TRBJ2-2; 7 nucleotides line up with TRBD1. J gave up 5 bases and V 5 bases, and 11 bases lay outside the gene matches. The CDR3 totals 15 residues. Germline CDR1 DFQATT, CDR2 SNEGSKA (reference sequence). CDR3 coding DNA: TGCAGTGCTCTCCGACCGACAGGGATAACCGGGGAGCTGTTTTTT. This sequence encodes CSALRPTGITGELFF.

This clonotype was detected only a few times. V usage is TRBV29-1 and J usage is TRBJ2-3; 8 bases agree with TRBD1. Germline V lookup: CDR1 SQVTM, CDR2 ANQGSEA. The CDR3 runs to 13 residues. V lost 7 bases, J lost 5 bases, and 8 bases stayed unmatched. The CDR3 region has the DNA TGCAGCGCGGCAGGGGGCTTCTTAGATACGCAGTATTTT. As protein: CSAAGGFLDTQYF.

This clonotype came up many times. This sequence joins TRBV6-6 and TRBJ2-7; 10 nucleotides align to TRBD1. V shed 5 bases, J shed 12 bases, and the junction held 7 bases outside the gene matches. This CDR3 comprises 12 residues. Germline-derived CDR1 and CDR2 are MNHNY and SVGAGI (reference sequence). The CDR3 DNA reads as TGTGCCAGCAGTCCGGGACAGGGGTTTAGGTACGTC. This gives the protein CASSPGQGFRYV.

This clonotype was counted only a few times. The V gene is TRBV12-3 or TRBV12-4, the J gene TRBJ2-5; 7 bases match TRBD1. The CDR3 loop spans 13 amino acids. V gave up 6 bases and J gave up 2 bases; unmatched junction bases: 3. The CDR3 DNA follows: TGTGCCAGCAGGACAGGGATGCAAGAGACCCAGTACTTC. It encodes CASRTGMQETQYF.

This clonotype occurred many times. V usage is TRBV4-1 and J usage is TRBJ2-1; weak D call: TRBD2 (5 bases). CDR1 is MGHRA and CDR2 is YSYEKL in the germline V gene. Trimming removed 6 bases from V and 6 bases from J, with 21 bases in between. The CDR3 totals 16 residues. CDR3 sequence (DNA): TGCGCCAGCAGGGAAGAAACTCTGACGGAGGTCAATGAGCAGTTCTTC. This sequence encodes CASREETLTEVNEQFF.

This clonotype was detected many times. The chain couples TRBV7-2 to TRBJ1-1; 8 bases align to TRBD1. The CDR3 is 16 residues long. The germline CDR1 and CDR2 sequences are SGHTA and FQGNSA. V shed 6 bases and J 4 bases; nucleotides not matched to a gene: 13. This chain's CDR3 is CASSSNRGIGVTEAFF. DNA for the CDR3: TGTGCCAGCAGTTCAAACAGGGGGATCGGTGTCACTGAAGCTTTCTTT.

This clonotype was found many times. The chain couples TRBV6-1 to TRBJ2-1, with 10 bases that match TRBD2. Germline loops: CDR1 MNHNS, CDR2 SASEGT. This CDR3 comprises 15 residues. J was trimmed by 10 bases and V by 5 bases; bases with no gene match: 11. The CDR3 loop reads CASSLVASGRGEQFF. CDR3 coding DNA: TGTGCCAGCAGTCTGGTGGCTAGCGGGAGAGGCGAGCAGTTCTTC.

This clonotype appeared a few times. This chain joins TRBV15 and TRBJ1-5, with 8 bases lining up with TRBD1. This CDR3 contains 15 residues. Looked up from germline, CDR1 is LNHNV and CDR2 is YYDKDF (reference sequence). The V segment lost 1 base and the J segment 7 bases; nucleotides outside the gene matches: 6. The CDR3 region has the DNA TGTGCCACCAGCAGAGTGGGGACAGGTTTCCAGCCCCAGCATTTT. Translating gives CATSRVGTGFQPQHF. The entire variable domain, with the rest obtained from reference TRBV15 and TRBJ1-5, is as follows: DAMVIQNPRYQVTQFGKPVTLSCSQTLNHNVMYWYQQKSSQAPKLLFHYYDKDFNNEADTPDNFQSRRPNTSFCFLDIRSPGLGDTAMYLCATSRVGTGFQPQHFGDGTRLSIL.

The sample holds a few counts of this clonotype. This chain connects TRBV12-3 or TRBV12-4 to TRBJ2-1; no clear D gene. The CDR3 length is 14 residues. V gave up 3 bases and J gave up 5 bases, with 11 bases separating them. The CDR3 spells CASSFGGSNNEQFF. DNA for the CDR3: TGTGCCAGCAGTTTTGGTGGCAGCAACAATGAGCAGTTCTTC.

In its sample, this clonotype was seen many times. This sequence joins TRBV21-1 and TRBJ2-7; TRBD1, as called in the table, went unchecked against the DNA. TRBV21-1 is a pseudogene locus. The CDR3 sequence is 14 residues long. The CDR3 spells CASNARLKCYEQYV. The CDR3 DNA sequence: TGTGCCAGCAATGCCCGGTTGAAGTGCTACGAGCAGTACGTC.

In its sample, this clonotype was seen many times. The chain uses TRBV29-1 and TRBJ2-1; TRBD1 agrees at 9 bases. Looked up from germline, CDR1 is SQVTM and CDR2 is ANQGSEA. CDR3 length: 15 residues. J gave up 4 bases and V 3 bases, and 7 bases lay outside the gene matches. The CDR3 region is CSVDGRTGAYNEQFF. In DNA, the CDR3 is TGCAGCGTTGACGGACGGACAGGGGCTTACAATGAGCAGTTCTTC.

In its sample, this clonotype was seen many times. The chain links TRBV5-1 to TRBJ2-1; D is ambiguous. V lost 0 bases and J 4 bases, leaving 5 bases between the germline ends. This CDR3 comprises 13 residues. CDR1 is SGHRS and CDR2 is YFSETQ in the germline V gene. CDR3 sequence (DNA): TGCGCCAGCAGCTTGGCCCCGTACAATGAGCAGTTCTTC. Translated: CASSLAPYNEQFF.

The V gene is TRBV20-1, the J gene TRBJ2-7, with 7 positions matching TRBD2. The DNA end is more similar to TRBJ2-1, so the J call may be wrong. There are 14 residues in the CDR3. Per the germline V gene, CDR1 is DFQATT and CDR2 is SNEGSKA (reference sequence). The CDR3 nucleotides read TGCAGTGCTAGGGGGGGGACCGCGTCCTACGAGCAGTTCTTC. Its translation: CSARGGTASYEQFF.

The rearrangement joins TRBV5-1 to TRBJ2-3; D possibly matches TRBD1 or TRBD2 (6 bases each). Trimming stripped 6 bases from V and 0 bases from J, with 8 bases between. This CDR3 is built from 13 residues. Germline CDR1 SGHRS, CDR2 YFSETQ. The CDR3 DNA sequence: TGCGCCAGCACCGGGGGCAGCACAGATACGCAGTATTTT. Its protein product is CASTGGSTDTQYF.

This clonotype has at least ten counts. The chain employs TRBV29-1 and TRBJ2-7, with TRBD1 matching over 7 bases. The CDR3 is 13 residues long. V lost 6 bases and J lost 1; bases outside the gene matches: 6. Germline V CDR1 and CDR2: SQVTM, ANQGSEA. The CDR3 DNA sequence: TGCAGCGTGACCGGGACAGAATCCTACGAGCAGTACTTC. This sequence encodes CSVTGTESYEQYF.

The table lists this clonotype with many counts. This chain links TRBV12-3 or TRBV12-4 with TRBJ1-2; the D gene is possibly TRBD1 (5 bases). CDR3 length equals 16 residues. V gave up 3 bases and J gave up 6 bases, with 20 bases separating them. The CDR3 coding sequence is TGTGCCAGCAGTTTTCTCCCTCTGGCCAGGGACCATGGCTACACCTTC. Its protein is CASSFLPLARDHGYTF.